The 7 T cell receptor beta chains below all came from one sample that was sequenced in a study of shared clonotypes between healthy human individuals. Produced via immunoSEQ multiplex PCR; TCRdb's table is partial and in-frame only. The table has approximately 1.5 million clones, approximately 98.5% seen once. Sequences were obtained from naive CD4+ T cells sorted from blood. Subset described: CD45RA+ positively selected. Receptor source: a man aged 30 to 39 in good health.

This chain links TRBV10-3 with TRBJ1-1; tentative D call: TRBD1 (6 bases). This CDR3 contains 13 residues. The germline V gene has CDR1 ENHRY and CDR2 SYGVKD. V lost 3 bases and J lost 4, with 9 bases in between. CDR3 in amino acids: CAISEGGGTEAFF. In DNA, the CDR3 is TGTGCCATCAGTGAAGGAGGGGGCACTGAAGCTTTCTTT.

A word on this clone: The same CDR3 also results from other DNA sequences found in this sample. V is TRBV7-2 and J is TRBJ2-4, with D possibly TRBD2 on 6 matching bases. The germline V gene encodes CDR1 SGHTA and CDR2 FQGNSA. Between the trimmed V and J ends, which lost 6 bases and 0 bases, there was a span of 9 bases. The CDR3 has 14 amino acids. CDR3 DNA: TGTGCCAGCAGTTCGGGACTAGCCAAAAACATTCAGTACTTC. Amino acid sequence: CASSSGLAKNIQYF.

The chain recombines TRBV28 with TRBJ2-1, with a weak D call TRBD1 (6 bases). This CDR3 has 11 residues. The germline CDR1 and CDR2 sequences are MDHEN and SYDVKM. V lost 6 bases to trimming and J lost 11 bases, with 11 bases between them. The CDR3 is CASSLRDKQFF. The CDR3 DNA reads TGTGCCAGCAGCCTCCGGGACAAGCAGTTCTTC.

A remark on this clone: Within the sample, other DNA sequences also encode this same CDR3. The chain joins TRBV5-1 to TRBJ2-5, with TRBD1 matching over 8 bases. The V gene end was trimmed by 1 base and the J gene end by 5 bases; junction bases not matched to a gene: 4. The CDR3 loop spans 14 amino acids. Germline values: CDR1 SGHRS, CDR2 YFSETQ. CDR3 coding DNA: TGCGCCAGCAGCTTGCAGGGGGCGGGGGAGACCCAGTACTTC. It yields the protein CASSLQGAGETQYF.

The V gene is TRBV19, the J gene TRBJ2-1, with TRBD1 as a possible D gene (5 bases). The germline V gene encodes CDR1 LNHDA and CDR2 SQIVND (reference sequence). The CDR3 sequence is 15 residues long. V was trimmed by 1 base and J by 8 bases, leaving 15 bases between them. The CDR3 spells CASSIGQLPGHEQFF. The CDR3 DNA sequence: TGTGCCAGTAGTATAGGACAGTTACCCGGGCATGAGCAGTTCTTC.

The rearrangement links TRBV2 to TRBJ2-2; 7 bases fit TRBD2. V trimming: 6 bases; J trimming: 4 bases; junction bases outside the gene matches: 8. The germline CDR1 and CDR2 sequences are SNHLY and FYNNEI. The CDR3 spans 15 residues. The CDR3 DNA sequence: TGTGCCAGCAGCGGGGGGACTACCTCCACCGGGGAGCTGTTTTTT. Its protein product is CASSGGTTSTGELFF.

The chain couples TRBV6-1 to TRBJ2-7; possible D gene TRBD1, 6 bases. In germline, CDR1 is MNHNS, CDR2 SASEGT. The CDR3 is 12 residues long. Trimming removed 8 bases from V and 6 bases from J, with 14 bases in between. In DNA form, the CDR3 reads TGTGCCAGCGGGGTCAGGGGCAGCGAGCAGTACTTC. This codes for CASGVRGSEQYF.